The 20 T cell receptor beta chains below come from one sample, sequenced in a study of blood T cells in healthy people across ages. The authors ran a second PCR of about 6 to 11 cycles using a sample-barcoded 5' primer and a J-beta primer mix. TCRdb passed the 5' RACE reads through MiXCR, listing each CDR3 protein once. In the table there are 540,000 or so distinct CDR3 sequences, about 24% of which are singletons. The same data also went into a second study, on T cells of mothers and their children.

The sample consisted of blood. These receptors came from a boy between 10 and 17 years old in good health.

This chain joins TRBV15 and TRBJ2-1; TRBD1 or TRBD2 may be the D gene (5 bases each). Trimming stripped 6 bases from V and 7 bases from J, with 16 bases between. The CDR3 sequence is 14 residues long. Germline V gene lookup returns CDR1 LNHNV and CDR2 YYDKDF (reference sequence). The CDR3 here is CATRGLGERNEQFF. The CDR3 bases are TGTGCCACCAGGGGTTTGGGGGAGAGAAATGAGCAGTTCTTC.

This clonotype has just a few counts. The rearrangement uses TRBV20-1 and TRBJ2-3; 9 bases match TRBD1. Trimming took 0 bases from V and 0 from J; bases not matched to a gene: 16. CDR1 is DFQATT and CDR2 is SNEGSKA in the germline V gene (reference sequence). The CDR3 sequence is 20 residues long. CDR3 in amino acids: CSARDHRGRLEVASTDTQYF. CDR3 in DNA: TGCAGTGCTAGAGACCACAGGGGGCGCTTAGAAGTCGCTAGCACAGATACGCAGTATTTT.

This clonotype was recorded a few times. The chain has TRBV12-3 or TRBV12-4 and TRBJ1-2; D call uncertain. The V end was cut by 6 bases, the J end by 4 bases, with 12 bases between. This CDR3 has 13 amino acids. The CDR3 bases are TGTGCCAGCAGCGTCTATCCCCCCTATGGCTACACCTTC. This codes for CASSVYPPYGYTF.

This clonotype has more than one count but fewer than ten. At one end, the junction sequence differs from germline, possibly due to a read error. The rearrangement links TRBV28 to TRBJ2-7; tentatively, D is TRBD1 (6 bases). The CDR3 sequence is 13 residues long. From germline, CDR1 is MDHEN and CDR2 SYDVKM. CDR3: CASCFRGTYEQYF. CDR3 coding DNA: TGTGCCAGCTGTTTCAGGGGCACCTACGAGCAGTACTTC.

Only a few counts were recorded for this clonotype. The chain joins TRBV29-1 to TRBJ2-5; D is ambiguous. The end of the DNA aligns better with TRBJ2-7, so the J call may be wrong. The CDR3 covers 12 residues. Germline V lookup: CDR1 SQVTM, CDR2 ANQGSEA. CDR3 region: CSVKGRTYEQYF. The CDR3 DNA sequence: TGCAGCGTGAAGGGCCGGACCTACGAGCAGTACTTC.

This chain links TRBV4-3 with TRBJ1-4, with a possible D match to TRBD1 (5 bases). CDR1 is LGHNA and CDR2 is YSLEER in the germline V gene. The CDR3 is 16 amino acids. The germline V and J ends were trimmed by 4 bases and 7 bases, with 19 bases remaining between them. CDR3 in DNA: TGCGCCAGCAGCCGATTGGGAGTGGGACCGAGTGAAAAACTGTTTTTT. This translates into CASSRLGVGPSEKLFF.

This clonotype has a handful of counts. The CDR3 is CSVVGDVGEQFF. CDR3 DNA: TGCAGCGTTGTGGGGGATGTCGGTGAGCAGTTCTTC. The chain carries TRBV29-1 and TRBJ2-1; D might be TRBD1 or TRBD2, each matching 5 bases. Per germline, CDR1 SQVTM and CDR2 ANQGSEA. The CDR3 spans 12 residues. The germline V and J ends were trimmed by 4 bases and 9 bases, with 13 bases remaining between them.

This clonotype was detected a few times. The rearrangement links TRBV6-5 to TRBJ2-5, with D perhaps matching TRBD1 (5 bases). With the DNA end fitting TRBJ2-1 better, the J assignment may be wrong. The CDR3 is made up of 16 amino acids. CDR1 and CDR2 from the germline V gene are MNHEY and SVGAGI. In DNA form, the CDR3 reads TGTGCCAGCAGTTACAGGGCAGGGCGCAAATTTAAGGGGCAGTTCTTC. Protein sequence: CASSYRAGRKFKGQFF.

This clonotype showed up just a few times. The rearrangement uses TRBV12-3 or TRBV12-4 and TRBJ2-3; the D gene could be TRBD1 or TRBD2 (5 bases each). The CDR3 is 13 amino acids. The ends were cut back, 8 bases at V and 6 bases at J, with 15 bases in the middle. CDR3 DNA sequence: TGTGCCAGCGTAAGGGGTGGCGGGGATACGCAGTATTTT. The encoded protein is CASVRGGGDTQYF.

This clonotype was seen only a few times. The rearrangement links TRBV28 to TRBJ2-7; D is unresolved. V dropped 10 bases and J dropped 6 bases, with 22 bases sitting between them. This CDR3 spans 14 amino acids. CDR1 MDHEN and CDR2 SYDVKM come from the germline V gene. Here the CDR3 reads CATNNGRAPLEQYF. In DNA form, the CDR3 reads TGTGCCACCAACAATGGAAGGGCCCCCCTCGAGCAGTACTTC.

This clonotype was observed a single time. The V and J genes are TRBV7-9 and TRBJ2-7; possible D gene TRBD1, 5 bases. From germline, CDR1 is SEHNR and CDR2 FQNEAQ (reference sequence). The CDR3 loop spans 15 amino acids. The germline V and J ends were trimmed by 0 bases and 0 bases, with 9 bases remaining between them. CDR3 protein: CASSLAGAFSYEQYF. In DNA form, the CDR3 reads TGTGCCAGCAGCTTAGCAGGGGCTTTCTCCTACGAGCAGTACTTC.

In its sample, this clonotype was seen a few times. The CDR3 spells CATSKTGRETQYF. CDR3 nucleotide sequence: TGTGCCACCAGCAAAACAGGGCGAGAGACCCAGTACTTC. V gene TRBV15 combines with J gene TRBJ2-5, with D tentatively TRBD1 (6 bases). Trimming took off 4 bases at V and 4 bases at J, with 10 bases between the two ends. This CDR3 spans 13 amino acids. CDR1 is LNHNV, CDR2 YYDKDF, per germline (reference sequence).

This chain uses TRBV30 with TRBJ1-2; possible D gene TRBD1, 5 bases. Germline V gene lookup returns CDR1 GTSNPN and CDR2 SVGIG (reference sequence). The length of the CDR3 is 11 residues. Trimming cost V 6 bases and J 7 bases, with 12 bases left between them. CDR3 nucleotide sequence: TGTGCCTGCCACACGGGGGGTGGCTACACCTTC. Amino acid sequence: CACHTGGGYTF.

The chain carries TRBV5-1 and TRBJ1-2, with TRBD1 matching 9 bases. The V segment lost 0 bases and the J segment 6 bases; nucleotides outside the gene matches: 6. The length of the CDR3 is 15 residues. Germline V gene data show CDR1 as SGHRS and CDR2 as YFSETQ. Here the CDR3 DNA reads TGCGCCAGCAGCTTGGAGGGACAGGGCCCTAATGGCTACACCTTC. The encoded protein is CASSLEGQGPNGYTF.

This clonotype has more than one count but fewer than ten. The J gene is TRBJ2-5, the V gene TRBV27, with D possibly being TRBD1 (5 bases). This CDR3 spans 14 amino acids. The germline CDR1 and CDR2 sequences are MNHEY and SMNVEV (reference sequence). V lost 3 bases, J lost 5 bases, and 13 bases lay in between. CDR3 loop: CASSLGRAHETQYF. The DNA of the CDR3 is TGTGCCAGCAGTTTGGGCAGGGCCCACGAGACCCAGTACTTC.

There are a few counts of this clonotype. The V gene is TRBV9, the J gene TRBJ2-2; a weak D match, TRBD1 (5 bases). Germline V CDR1 and CDR2: SGDLS, YYNGEE. The CDR3 is 13 amino acids. Trimming stripped 3 bases from V and 7 bases from J, with 10 bases between. The CDR3 sequence: CASSGSGFGELFF. CDR3 coding DNA: TGTGCCAGCAGCGGATCAGGGTTCGGGGAGCTGTTTTTT.

The V gene is TRBV29-1, the J gene TRBJ1-1; 9 nucleotides match TRBD1. From germline, CDR1 is SQVTM and CDR2 ANQGSEA. V shed 3 bases, J shed 6 bases, and the junction held 5 bases outside the gene matches. The CDR3 consists of 13 residues. CDR3: CSVEGQGIPEAFF. DNA of the CDR3: TGCAGCGTTGAGGGACAGGGAATCCCTGAAGCTTTCTTT.

This clonotype came up a few times. The chain links TRBV4-1 to TRBJ2-5, with D possibly being TRBD2 (5 bases). Germline loops: CDR1 MGHRA, CDR2 YSYEKL. CDR3 length equals 15 residues. V was shortened by 1 base and J by 7 bases, with 16 bases between the two germline ends. DNA of the CDR3: TGCGCCAGCAGCCAAGTTCCCCCGGGGATGGGGACCCAGTACTTC. It is translated as CASSQVPPGMGTQYF.

The chain has TRBV27 and TRBJ2-2; a possible D gene is TRBD2 (7 bases). V shed 3 bases and J shed 5 bases, with 16 bases lying between them. The CDR3 extends over 16 amino acids. The germline CDR1 and CDR2 sequences are MNHEY and SMNVEV (reference sequence). In DNA, the CDR3 is TGTGCCAGCAGTTTGCGCTCAGGGAGGGGGACCGGGGAGCTGTTTTTT. This sequence encodes CASSLRSGRGTGELFF.

V is TRBV20-1 and J is TRBJ2-1, with TRBD2 matching 12 bases. The V segment lost 5 bases and the J segment 5 bases; nucleotides outside the gene matches: 4. CDR3 length: 14 residues. Germline-derived CDR1 and CDR2 are DFQATT and SNEGSKA (reference sequence). CDR3: CSAGLAGSHNEQFF. CDR3 DNA sequence: TGCAGTGCTGGACTAGCGGGATCCCACAATGAGCAGTTCTTC.